Listed below are T cell receptor beta chains from one sample, sequenced in a study of T cells in Graves' hyperthyroidism and ophthalmopathy. TCRdb processed the multiplex PCR reads anew with MiXCR; each CDR3 protein has one entry. This table holds roughly 380,000 distinct CDR3 sequences, roughly an eighth found once. Specimen: blood. The receptors were gathered from a young woman with Graves' hyperthyroidism. Both conserved end residues are trimmed from each CDR3. Size tells how often a clone was seen (once, few, many) or the class of an expanded clone, and some rows leave it out.

v_gene: TRBV11-3; abundance: many; CDR3aa: ASSLGRYNNEQF
v_gene: TRBV2; abundance: .; CDR3aa: AGSEDPNSNQPQH
v_gene: TRBV12-3/TRBV12-4; abundance: few; CDR3aa: ASSLLGTGVAEQY
v_gene: TRBV5-1; abundance: many; CDR3aa: ASSQGVDTDTQY
v_gene: TRBV6-1; abundance: .; CDR3aa: ASSVSGANQPQH
v_gene: TRBV10-3; abundance: many; CDR3aa: AISSGLEVDTQY
v_gene: TRBV19; abundance: .; CDR3aa: ASSGWAGASGANVLT
v_gene: TRBV7-9; abundance: .; CDR3aa: ASSSAQFTDTQY
v_gene: TRBV11-2; abundance: .; CDR3aa: ASSVAFAGAENEQF
v_gene: TRBV20-1; abundance: .; CDR3aa: SARGRGPRGEQY
v_gene: TRBV7-3; abundance: many; CDR3aa: ASSLGVAETQY
v_gene: TRBV2; abundance: many; CDR3aa: ASSDPFYEQY
v_gene: TRBV4-2; abundance: .; CDR3aa: ASSQESGQGGDYEQY
v_gene: TRBV7-3; abundance: many; CDR3aa: ASSLISSGVNEQF
v_gene: TRBV27; abundance: few; CDR3aa: ASKNGQYPSTEAF
v_gene: TRBV11-2; abundance: many; CDR3aa: ASSRSGAGLYGYT
v_gene: TRBV11-2; abundance: many; CDR3aa: ASSLNSGELF
v_gene: TRBV6-1; abundance: many; CDR3aa: ASNDRGGTGELF
v_gene: TRBV30; abundance: many; CDR3aa: AWSPTGVYGYT
v_gene: TRBV20-1; abundance: many; CDR3aa: SASPGLDSPSYEQY
v_gene: TRBV27; abundance: many; CDR3aa: ASSPGMGQGAFGYT
v_gene: TRBV5-1; abundance: few; CDR3aa: ASSSGTGTDPQY
v_gene: TRBV2; abundance: .; CDR3aa: ALTSDENIQY
v_gene: TRBV7-9; abundance: .; CDR3aa: AMMTSETDEQF
v_gene: TRBV18; abundance: .; CDR3aa: ASSRRSASRENTEAF
v_gene: TRBV12-3/TRBV12-4; abundance: many; CDR3aa: ASSLGRRNTGELF
v_gene: TRBV29-1; abundance: many; CDR3aa: SVRSVNTEAF
v_gene: TRBV7-9; abundance: many; CDR3aa: ASRRGAEEQF
v_gene: TRBV30; abundance: many; CDR3aa: AWSRSGDTQY
v_gene: TRBV29-1; abundance: few; CDR3aa: SVGGRGSTDTQY
v_gene: TRBV12-3/TRBV12-4; abundance: many; CDR3aa: ASSLAHGQGTRYEQY
v_gene: TRBV28; abundance: many; CDR3aa: ASSLRGGSNQPQH
v_gene: TRBV29-1; abundance: few; CDR3aa: SALAGGNTGELF
v_gene: TRBV30; abundance: few; CDR3aa: AWNHQGAGETQY
v_gene: TRBV5-1; abundance: many; CDR3aa: ASSLRAGSDEQY
v_gene: TRBV28; abundance: many; CDR3aa: ASSSSGQGNSPLH
v_gene: TRBV18; abundance: .; CDR3aa: ASPPPGTGITKNIQY
v_gene: TRBV6-1; abundance: .; CDR3aa: ASSTLAGGETQY
v_gene: TRBV28; abundance: many; CDR3aa: ASRTTHLNYGYT
v_gene: TRBV7-8; abundance: .; CDR3aa: ASSLGLSSGNTIY
v_gene: TRBV10-3; abundance: many; CDR3aa: AISVGLQETQY
v_gene: TRBV4-2; abundance: .; CDR3aa: ASSQAGTGKYEQY
v_gene: TRBV10-1; abundance: many; CDR3aa: ASSDGNEQF
v_gene: TRBV28; abundance: many; CDR3aa: ASSLSSVHGELF
v_gene: TRBV3-1; abundance: many; CDR3aa: ASSQGRGNTIY
v_gene: TRBV7-3; abundance: few; CDR3aa: ASSVLGGDTQY
v_gene: TRBV28; abundance: many; CDR3aa: ASSLGLGGNEQF